This T cell receptor (beta chain) was identified in a study of blood T cell repertoires in COVID-19. Study summary: Samples representing acute and convalescent COVID-19 were sourced from the United States, Italy and Spain. Nucleic acid was either cDNA or gDNA, and it came from T cells, B-cell-depleted T cells, or PBMCs.

All enrollees were about 18 to 95 years old and from 24 US areas. Germline CDR1 and CDR2: SGHTA and FQGNSA. With V trimmed by 5 bases and J by 4 bases, 7 bases remained unmatched. The CDR3 length is 15 residues. Authors' data handling: Estimation of nucleated cell counts was performed using reference gene primer amplification. The data were produced by immunoSEQ multiplex PCR, yet TCRdb's version contains in-frame clones alone and is incomplete. V, J and clone size are taken as reported in that table, and D and trimming were inferred from the DNA itself. The table has fewer than 450,000 clones, about nine tenths seen once.

The material sequenced was PBMCs or T cells enriched from blood (not recorded which). The chain joins TRBV7-2 to TRBJ2-2; 7 bases are a match to TRBD1. This clonotype originated in a man between 18 and 35 years old who had recovered from COVID-19. For the CDR3, the DNA is TGTGCCAGCAGCCCGGCCGGGACAGCCACCGGGGAGCTGTTTTTT. Translating gives CASSPAGTATGELFF.